Detailed here is one T cell receptor beta chain. Individuals aged about 18 to 90 years were recruited from 24 US areas. Allocation to cohorts depended on clinical history reported by the participants. Methods used by the authors: Estimation of nucleated cell counts was performed using reference gene primer amplification. Clones were read by immunoSEQ multiplex PCR, and TCRdb kept only the in-frame ones, dropping some. The DNA was the basis for D and trimming; V, J and clone size are from that table. This repertoire shows about 290,000 clones, 89% found once; its top ten account for approximately 1.5%. The V end lost 7 bases, the J end lost 4 bases, and 16 bases lay between the germline ends. Germline CDR1 reads SQVTM; CDR2 reads ANQGSEA. This CDR3 has 13 residues. The data were obtained in a study of blood T cell repertoires in COVID-19.

The sequencing input was PBMCs or T cells enriched from blood (not recorded which). The chain joins TRBV29-1 to TRBJ1-2; D is possibly TRBD1 (6 bases). The receptor was derived from a woman aged 40 to 50 who had recovered from COVID-19. CDR3 bases: TGCAGCGCCGGGAAACAGGGAGCCTATGGCTACACCTTC. Its translation is CSAGKQGAYGYTF.